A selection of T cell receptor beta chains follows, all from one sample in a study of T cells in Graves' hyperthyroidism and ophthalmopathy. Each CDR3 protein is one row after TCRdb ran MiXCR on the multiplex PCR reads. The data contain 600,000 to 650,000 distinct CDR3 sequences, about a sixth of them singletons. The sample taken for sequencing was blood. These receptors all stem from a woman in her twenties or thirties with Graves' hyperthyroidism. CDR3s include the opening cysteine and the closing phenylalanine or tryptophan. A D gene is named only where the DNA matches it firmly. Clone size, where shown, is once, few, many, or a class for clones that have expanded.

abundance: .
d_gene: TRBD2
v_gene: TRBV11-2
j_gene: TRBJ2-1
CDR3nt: TGTGCCAGCAGCTTAGCAGGGACTAGTGGTTTTGAGCAGTTCTTC
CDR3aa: CASSLAGTSGFEQFF

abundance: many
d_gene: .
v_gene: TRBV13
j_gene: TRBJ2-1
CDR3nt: TGTGCCAGCAGCTTAAGGGTCAGAGAGCAGTTCTTC
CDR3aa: CASSLRVREQFF

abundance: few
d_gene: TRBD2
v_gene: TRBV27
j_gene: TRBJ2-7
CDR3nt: TGTGCCAGCAGTCCCGGGACTAGCGGGAGGGGCGAGCAGTACTTC
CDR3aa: CASSPGTSGRGEQYF

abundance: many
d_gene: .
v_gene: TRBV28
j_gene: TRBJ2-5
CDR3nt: TGTGCCAGCAGTTTAATCGGTGTGGAACAAGAGACCCAGTACTTC
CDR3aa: CASSLIGVEQETQYF

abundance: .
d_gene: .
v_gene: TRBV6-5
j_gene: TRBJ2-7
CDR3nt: TGTGCCAGCAGTTACGGACTCCCCCTCAGCAAGCAGTACTTC
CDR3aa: CASSYGLPLSKQYF

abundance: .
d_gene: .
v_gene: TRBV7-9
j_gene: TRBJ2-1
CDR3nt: TGTGCCAGCAGCCCCAAATTGCGCACACACAATGAGCAGTTCTTC
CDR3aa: CASSPKLRTHNEQFF

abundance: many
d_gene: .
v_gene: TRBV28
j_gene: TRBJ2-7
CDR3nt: TGTGCCAGCAGTTTATCCACACCGGGGCAGTACTTC
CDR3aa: CASSLSTPGQYF

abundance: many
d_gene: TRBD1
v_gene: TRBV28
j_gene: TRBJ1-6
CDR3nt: TGTGCCAGCACTGCAGAAGGGACAGGGGGCATTGGGCTCCACTTT
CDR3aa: CASTAEGTGGIGLHF

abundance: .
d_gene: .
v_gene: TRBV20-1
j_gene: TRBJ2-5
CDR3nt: TGCAGTGCTAGCCTACTTGCTCAAGAGACCCAGTACTTC
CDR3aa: CSASLLAQETQYF

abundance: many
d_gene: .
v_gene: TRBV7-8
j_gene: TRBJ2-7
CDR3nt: TGTGCCAGCAGCTTGGCAGGGGGAGGAGAATACGAGCAGTACTTC
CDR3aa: CASSLAGGGEYEQYF

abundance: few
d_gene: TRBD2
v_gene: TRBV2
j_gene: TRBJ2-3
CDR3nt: TGTGCCAGCAGTACCAGAGCGGGAGGAATACCCACAGATACGCAGTATTTT
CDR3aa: CASSTRAGGIPTDTQYF

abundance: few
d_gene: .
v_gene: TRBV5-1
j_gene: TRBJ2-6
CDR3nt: TGCGCCAGCAGTAGACAGGAATACAGCTCTGGGGCCAACGTCCTGACTTTC
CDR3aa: CASSRQEYSSGANVLTF

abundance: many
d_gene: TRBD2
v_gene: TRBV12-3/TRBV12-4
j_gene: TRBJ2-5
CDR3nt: TGTGCCAGCAGTTCCCGTAGCGGGAGAGGTGCAGAGACCCAGTACTTC
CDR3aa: CASSSRSGRGAETQYF

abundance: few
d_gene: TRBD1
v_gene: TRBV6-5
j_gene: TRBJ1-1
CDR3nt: TGTGCCAGCAGTTACTCGTCCACCGGGACAGCGAACACTGAAGCTTTCTTT
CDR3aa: CASSYSSTGTANTEAFF

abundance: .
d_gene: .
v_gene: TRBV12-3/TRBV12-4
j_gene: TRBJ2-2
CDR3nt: TGTGCCAGCTCACCAGACAGGAACACCGGGGAGCTGCTTTTT
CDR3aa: CASSPDRNTGELLF

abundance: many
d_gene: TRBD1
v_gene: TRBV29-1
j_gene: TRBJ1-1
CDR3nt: TGCAGCACACGGACAGGGACGAACACTGAAGCTTTCTTT
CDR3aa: CSTRTGTNTEAFF

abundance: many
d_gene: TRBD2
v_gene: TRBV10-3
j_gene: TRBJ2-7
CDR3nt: TGTGCCATCAGTGAGTCGTTAGCGGGAGATAGCTCCTACGAGCAGTACTTC
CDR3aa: CAISESLAGDSSYEQYF

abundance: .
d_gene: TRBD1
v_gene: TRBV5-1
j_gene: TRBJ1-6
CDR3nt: TGCGCCAGCAGCACGGGACAGAGGCATTCACCCCTCCACTTT
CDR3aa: CASSTGQRHSPLHF

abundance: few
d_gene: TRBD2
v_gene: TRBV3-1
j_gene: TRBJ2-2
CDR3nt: TGTGCCAGCAGCCAAGAAAGCGGGAGGCCAAACACCGGGGAGCTGTTTTTT
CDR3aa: CASSQESGRPNTGELFF

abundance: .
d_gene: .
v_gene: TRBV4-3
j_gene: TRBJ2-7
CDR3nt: TGCGCCAGCAGCCAAGATCGGGCAGCAAGCTCCTACGAGCAGTACTTC
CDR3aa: CASSQDRAASSYEQYF

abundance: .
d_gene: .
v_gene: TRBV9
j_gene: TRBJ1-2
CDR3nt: TGTGCCAGCAGCCGAAGAAGGGGTGGCTACACCTTC
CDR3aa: CASSRRRGGYTF

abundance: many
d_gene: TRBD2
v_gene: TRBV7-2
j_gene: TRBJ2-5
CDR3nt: TGTGCCAGCAAGAGGGGGACTAGCGGACCCCGGGGAGAGACCCAGTACTTC
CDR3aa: CASKRGTSGPRGETQYF

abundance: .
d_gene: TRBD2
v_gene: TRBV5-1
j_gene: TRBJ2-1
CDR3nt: TGCGCCAGCAGCTTCGGGACTAGCGGGCCCTATCGCAATGAGCAGTTCTTC
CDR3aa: CASSFGTSGPYRNEQFF

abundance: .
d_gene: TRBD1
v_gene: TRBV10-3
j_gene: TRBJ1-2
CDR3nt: TGTGCCATCAGTGATGGAAGGGGGCACGATGGCTACACCTTC
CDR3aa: CAISDGRGHDGYTF

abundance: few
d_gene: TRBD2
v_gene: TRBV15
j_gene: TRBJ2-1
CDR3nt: TGTGCCACCAGCAGATCCTGGACTAGCTCAAACAATGAGCAGTTCTTC
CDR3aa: CATSRSWTSSNNEQFF

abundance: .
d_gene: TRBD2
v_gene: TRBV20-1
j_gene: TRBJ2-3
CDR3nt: TGCAGTGCTGGGATTCTAGCGGGAGGGCTTAAAGATACGCAGTATTTT
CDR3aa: CSAGILAGGLKDTQYF

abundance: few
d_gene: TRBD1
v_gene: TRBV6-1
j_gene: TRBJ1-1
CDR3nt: TGTGCCAGCAGTCAGGAAGCTGACAGGGAGCGACTGACTGAAGCTTTCTTT
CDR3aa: CASSQEADRERLTEAFF

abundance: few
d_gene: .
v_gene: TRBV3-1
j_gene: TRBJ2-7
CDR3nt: TGTGCCAGCAGCAACGGACCCATTCAAGAGCAGTACTTC
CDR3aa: CASSNGPIQEQYF

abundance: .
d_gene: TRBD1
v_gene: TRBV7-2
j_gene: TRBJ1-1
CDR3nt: TGTACCAGCAGCGCCTCCAGGGGGCCGATCACTGAAGCTTTCTTT
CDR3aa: CTSSASRGPITEAFF

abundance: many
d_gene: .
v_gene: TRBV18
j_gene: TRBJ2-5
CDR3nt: TGTGCCAGCTCACCCCTTGAAGAGACCCAGTACTTC
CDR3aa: CASSPLEETQYF

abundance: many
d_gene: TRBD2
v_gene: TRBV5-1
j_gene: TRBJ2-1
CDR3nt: TGCGCCAGCAGGCTCACTAGCGGGTCGATCAATGAGCAGTTCTTC
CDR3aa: CASRLTSGSINEQFF

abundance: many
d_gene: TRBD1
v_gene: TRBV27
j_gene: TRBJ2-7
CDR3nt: TGTGCCAGCAGTTTAAGTGGGACAGTCTACGAGCAGTACTTC
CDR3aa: CASSLSGTVYEQYF

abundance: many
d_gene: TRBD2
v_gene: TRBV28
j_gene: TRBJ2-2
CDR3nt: TGTGCCAGCAGTTTATTCCCCCGTTGGGGGACTAGCGGGAGACTGGCGGGGGAGCTGTTTTTT
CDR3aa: CASSLFPRWGTSGRLAGELFF

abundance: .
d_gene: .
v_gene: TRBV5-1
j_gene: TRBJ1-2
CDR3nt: TGCGCCAGCAGCGACGGTAACTCCGGACAGAACTATGGCTACACCTTC
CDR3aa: CASSDGNSGQNYGYTF

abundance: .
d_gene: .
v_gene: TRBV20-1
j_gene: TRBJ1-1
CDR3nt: TGCAGTGCTAGAGCTCAAGGGGGTTCGTCTTTCTTT
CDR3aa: CSARAQGGSSFF

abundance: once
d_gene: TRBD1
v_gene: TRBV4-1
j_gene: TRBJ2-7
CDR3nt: TGCGCCAGCAGCCCAACACTCCTGACAGGGTCGGGTGAGCAGTACTTC
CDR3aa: CASSPTLLTGSGEQYF

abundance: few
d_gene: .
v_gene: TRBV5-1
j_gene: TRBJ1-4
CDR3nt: TGCGCCAGCAGCTTGTCGGCCAACCCTTCCCCTCAAAAACTGTTTTTT
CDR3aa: CASSLSANPSPQKLFF

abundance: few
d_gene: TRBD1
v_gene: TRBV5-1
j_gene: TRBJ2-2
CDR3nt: TGCGCCAGCAGCTCAACAAACCCGGGACAGCTGAACACCGGGGAGCTGTTTTTT
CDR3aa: CASSSTNPGQLNTGELFF

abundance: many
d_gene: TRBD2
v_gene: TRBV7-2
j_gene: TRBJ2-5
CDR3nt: TGTGCCAGCAGCCTAACTAGCGGGAGTTTTGAGACCCAGTACTTC
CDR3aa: CASSLTSGSFETQYF

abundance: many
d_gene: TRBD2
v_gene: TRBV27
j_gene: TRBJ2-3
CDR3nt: TGTGCCAGCAGTTTATTGGGTGCTAGCGGATACACAGATACGCAGTATTTT
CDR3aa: CASSLLGASGYTDTQYF

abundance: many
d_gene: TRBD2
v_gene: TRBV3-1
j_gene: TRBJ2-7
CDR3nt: TGTGCCAGCAGCCAGGGGACGGGAGGGCCTTACGAGCAGTACTTC
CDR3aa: CASSQGTGGPYEQYF

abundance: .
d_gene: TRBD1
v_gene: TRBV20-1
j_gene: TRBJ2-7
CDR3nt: TGCAGTGCTAGTGAAAGGGCAGGGGGCCCCTACGAGCAGTACTTC
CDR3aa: CSASERAGGPYEQYF

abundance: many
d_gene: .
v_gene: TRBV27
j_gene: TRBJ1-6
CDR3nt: TGTGCCAGCAGTTGGGACGGGGGCCCAGGGTATGATTCACCCCTCCACTTT
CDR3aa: CASSWDGGPGYDSPLHF

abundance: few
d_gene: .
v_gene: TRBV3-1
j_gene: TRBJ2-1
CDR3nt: TGTGCCAGCAGCCGCGACGGTGGGGAACCATTCAATGAGCAGTTCTTC
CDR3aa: CASSRDGGEPFNEQFF

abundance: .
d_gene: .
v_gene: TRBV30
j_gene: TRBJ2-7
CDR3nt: TGTGCCTGGAGTGTACGGTCGCGGCAGTACTTC
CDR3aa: CAWSVRSRQYF

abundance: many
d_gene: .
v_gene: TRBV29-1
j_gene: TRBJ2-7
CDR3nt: TGCAGCGCCTTAAGGACGGACTCCTACGAGCAGTACTTC
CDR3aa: CSALRTDSYEQYF

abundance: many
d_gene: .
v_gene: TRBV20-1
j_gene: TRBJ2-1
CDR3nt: TGCAGTGCAAGGGCAGCCGGTGTGAATGAGCAGTTCTTC
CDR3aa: CSARAAGVNEQFF

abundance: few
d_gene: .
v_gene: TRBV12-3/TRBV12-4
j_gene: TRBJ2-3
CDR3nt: TGTGCCAGCAGTTTATGGTTGGATACGCAGTATTTT
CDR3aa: CASSLWLDTQYF